Each of the 13 T cell receptor beta chains below was sequenced from the same sample in a study of blood T cell repertoires in COVID-19. Data came from immunoSEQ multiplex PCR; TCRdb stores just in-frame clones and leaves some out. The table has some 180,000 clones, approximately 85% seen once; the top ten hold under 9.5%. The sample taken for sequencing was peripheral blood. The origin of the receptors is a woman aged 55-69 years with acute or convalescent COVID-19.

The chain recombines TRBV10-2 with TRBJ2-1; 8 nucleotides line up with TRBD1. Trimming cost V 2 bases and J 4 bases; bases outside gene matches: 7. CDR3 length: 16 residues. CDR1 and CDR2 (germline): WSHSY, SAAADI. In nucleotides, the CDR3 is TGCGCCAGCAGTGAGAGAAACAGGGGGAGGTACAATGAGCAGTTCTTC. Translation gives CASSERNRGRYNEQFF.

The chain is built from TRBV15 and TRBJ1-1; unclear D gene. CDR3 size: 15 residues. CDR1 is LNHNV and CDR2 is YYDKDF in the germline V gene (reference sequence). The V gene lost 0 bases and the J gene lost 9 bases, with 17 bases spanning the gap. CDR3 region: CATSREGRRSTQAFF. CDR3 nucleotide sequence: TGTGCCACCAGCAGAGAAGGGAGGAGATCTACTCAAGCTTTCTTT.

The rearrangement uses TRBV28 and TRBJ1-6, with TRBD1 identical over 9 bases. The CDR3 is 15 amino acids. The germline gives CDR1 MDHEN, CDR2 SYDVKM. The V segment lost 2 bases and the J segment 7 bases; nucleotides outside the gene matches: 3. Here the CDR3 DNA reads TGTGCCAGCAGTTTACTACAGGGGGCAAATTCACCCCTCCACTTT. Amino acid sequence: CASSLLQGANSPLHF. The whole variable domain, remainder taken from reference TRBV28 and TRBJ1-6, is DVKVTQSSRYLVKRTGEKVFLECVQDMDHENMFWYRQDPGLGLRLIYFSYDVKMKEKGDIPEGYSVSREKKERFSLILESASTNQTSMYLCASSLLQGANSPLHFGNGTRLTVT.

The V call is TRBV5-4, the J call TRBJ2-2; 9 nucleotides line up with TRBD1. Germline values: CDR1 SGHNT, CDR2 YYREEE (reference sequence). V trimming: 5 bases; J trimming: 7 bases; junction bases outside the gene matches: 9. This CDR3 comprises 15 residues. The DNA for the CDR3 is TGTGCCAGCAGGAAGACAGGGGGATCGATCGGGGAGCTGTTTTTT. Its protein is CASRKTGGSIGELFF.

CDR3 nucleotides: TGTGCCAGCGGGGCAGGGGAGTATGGCGGGGAGCTGTTTTTT. This translates into CASGAGEYGGELFF. The chain recombines TRBV2 with TRBJ2-2, with D maybe TRBD1 (6 bases). V shed 8 bases and J shed 7 bases, with 17 bases lying between them. Germline CDR1 and CDR2: SNHLY and FYNNEI. The CDR3 runs to 14 residues. Supplemented by reference TRBV2 and TRBJ2-2, the full variable domain reads EPEVTQTPSHQVTQMGQEVILRCVPISNHLYFYWYRQILGQKVEFLVSFYNNEISEKSEIFDDQFSVERPDGSNFTLKIRSTKLEDSAMYFCASGAGEYGGELFFGEGSRLTVL.

This sequence joins TRBV7-8 and TRBJ2-3; D gene uncertain. The CDR3 spans 15 residues. Germline V CDR1 and CDR2: SGHVS, FQNEAQ. Trimming left V 5 bases short and J 2 bases short, with 14 bases between. CDR3 nucleotides: TGTGCCAGCAGCACGATTTCGCTGGCCACAGATACGCAGTATTTT. Its translation is CASSTISLATDTQYF.

The gene calls are TRBV5-5 and TRBJ2-1; maybe TRBD2 (5 bases). V lost 4 bases and J lost 0, with 14 bases in between. Germline CDR1 reads SGHKS; CDR2 reads YYEKEE (reference sequence). The CDR3 runs 16 residues. CDR3 region: CASSVGRVSSYNEQFF. CDR3 DNA: TGTGCCAGCAGCGTAGGGCGGGTTAGCTCCTACAATGAGCAGTTCTTC.

V and J are TRBV11-3 and TRBJ2-3, with D maybe TRBD2 (5 bases). CDR1 is SGHNT, CDR2 YENEEA, per germline. The CDR3 sequence is 17 residues long. Trimming took 4 bases from V and 0 from J, leaving 17 bases between them. The CDR3 nucleotides are TGTGCCAGCAGCTCACGAGGAGGTTCCTCTAGCACAGATACGCAGTATTTT. Its translation: CASSSRGGSSSTDTQYF.

The chain joins TRBV7-8 to TRBJ2-7; TRBD2 is a possible D gene (6 bases). The ends were cut back, 1 base at V and 6 bases at J, with 16 bases in the middle. Germline CDR1 SGHVS, CDR2 FQNEAQ. This CDR3 has 15 residues. CDR3 in DNA: TGTGCCAGCAGCTTAGGCTATGCGGAGGGTCTCGAGCAGTACGTC. Its protein is CASSLGYAEGLEQYV.

The V gene is TRBV9, the J gene TRBJ1-2; the match to TRBD1 covers 8 bases. Trimming cost V 2 bases and J 8 bases; bases outside gene matches: 8. The CDR3 is made up of 14 amino acids. The germline V gene encodes CDR1 SGDLS and CDR2 YYNGEE. CDR3 DNA sequence: TGTGCCAGCAGCGTTGACAGGGGATGGGACGGCTACACCTTC. This codes for CASSVDRGWDGYTF. Filled out from reference TRBV9 and TRBJ1-2, the complete variable domain reads DSGVTQTPKHLITATGQRVTLRCSPRSGDLSVYWYQQSLDQGLQFLIQYYNGEERAKGNILERFSAQQFPDLHSELNLSSLELGDSALYFCASSVDRGWDGYTFGSGTRLTVV.

The chain is built from TRBV10-1 and TRBJ2-3, with 12 bases lining up with TRBD2. Germline V lookup: CDR1 WNHNN, CDR2 SYGVQD (reference sequence). J was trimmed by 9 bases and V by 7 bases; bases with no gene match: 11. The CDR3 runs 15 residues. This CDR3 is CASTLRLAGVRTQYF. The DNA for the CDR3 is TGCGCCAGCACCCTGAGACTAGCGGGAGTACGCACGCAGTATTTT.

The V call is TRBV14, the J call TRBJ2-1, with 8 bases aligning to TRBD2. J lost 0 bases, V lost 4 bases, and 8 bases had no gene match. The length of the CDR3 is 17 residues. Germline CDR1 SGHDN, CDR2 FVKESK. The CDR3 region is CASSPYRGGYSYNEQFF. The CDR3 DNA follows: TGTGCCAGCAGCCCCTACCGGGGGGGCTACTCCTACAATGAGCAGTTCTTC. The full variable domain, in which reference TRBV14 and TRBJ2-1 provide the parts outside the CDR3, is EAGVTQFPSHSVIEKGQTVTLRCDPISGHDNLYWYRRVMGKEIKFLLHFVKESKQDESGMPNNRFLAERTGGTYSTLKVQPAELEDSGVYFCASSPYRGGYSYNEQFFGPGTRLTVL.

This chain connects TRBV24-1 to TRBJ2-3; no reliable D call. Germline assignment: CDR1 KGHDR and CDR2 SFDVKD. This CDR3 has 11 amino acids. Trimming removed 6 bases from V and 6 bases from J, with 6 bases in between. The DNA of the CDR3 is TGTGCCACCAGTCGCCGGGATACGCAGTATTTT. Protein: CATSRRDTQYF.